The next 25 T cell receptor beta chains were all read from a single sample in a study of vaccination and CD4 T cells after COVID-19. The study sequenced cultured CD4+ T cell DNA using the Oncomine TCR Beta short-read assay. TCRdb re-called the PCR reads through MiXCR, storing one row per CDR3 protein. This sample yields 15,000 to 20,000 distinct CDR3 sequences, of which roughly 50% are seen a single time; 5% to 7% belongs to the top ten. These receptors have no identified antigens. Sample treatment: roughly 11-day PBMC culture with coronavirus spike peptide pools or control peptides (ViraFEST assay). The sequencing sample was made of CD4+ T cells from blood, cultured in vitro. The source is a human donor who had recovered from COVID-19.

The V call is TRBV25-1, the J call TRBJ1-1; TRBD1 is a possible D gene (6 bases). CDR1 and CDR2 from the germline V gene are MGHDK and SYGVNS. The CDR3 runs to 14 residues. Trimming cost V 3 bases and J 0 bases, with 8 bases left between them. The CDR3 DNA reads TGTGCCAGCAGTGACTACAGGGTGAACACTGAAGCTTTCTTT. This encodes CASSDYRVNTEAFF.

This clonotype has more than one count but fewer than ten. The CDR3 protein is CSARDDDGTGSGYTF. Here the CDR3 DNA reads TGCAGTGCTAGAGATGATGACGGGACAGGGAGCGGCTACACCTTC. The gene calls are TRBV20-1 and TRBJ1-2; 9 nucleotides match TRBD1. Germline V gene lookup returns CDR1 DFQATT and CDR2 SNEGSKA (reference sequence). The CDR3 sequence is 15 residues long. V lost 0 bases to trimming and J lost 8 bases; unmatched junction nucleotides: 10.

J is TRBJ1-3 and V is TRBV28; D remains unclear. V shed 4 bases and J shed 0 bases, with 10 bases lying between them. CDR3 length: 15 residues. CDR1 and CDR2 from the germline V gene are MDHEN and SYDVKM. DNA of the CDR3: TGTGCCAGCAGTTCCCCATCAGACTCTGGAAACACCATATATTTT. It encodes CASSSPSDSGNTIYF.

The chain carries TRBV7-2 and TRBJ2-2, with TRBD2 identical over 10 bases. Germline V gives CDR1 SGHTA, CDR2 FQGNSA. The CDR3 runs to 15 residues. J gave up 8 bases and V 5 bases, and 8 bases lay outside the gene matches. The chain's CDR3 is CASSRASGSAGELFF. The CDR3 DNA reads as TGTGCCAGCAGCCGTGCTAGCGGGAGTGCGGGGGAGCTGTTTTTT.

This chain uses TRBV2 with TRBJ2-2, with D maybe TRBD1 (5 bases). CDR3 size: 15 residues. The germline V gene has CDR1 SNHLY and CDR2 FYNNEI. Trimming removed 2 bases from V and 5 bases from J, with 12 bases in between. CDR3 amino acids: CASSEQGASTGELFF. CDR3 coding DNA: TGTGCCAGCAGTGAACAAGGGGCAAGTACCGGGGAGCTGTTTTTT.

V gene TRBV6-1 combines with J gene TRBJ1-2; D is ambiguous. The CDR3 loop spans 11 amino acids. Germline V gene data show CDR1 as MNHNS and CDR2 as SASEGT. Trimming removed 2 bases at V and 8 bases at J, with 6 bases between. The DNA for the CDR3 is TGTGCCAGCAGTGAACAAACGGGCTACACCTTC. Its translation: CASSEQTGYTF.

The chain links TRBV18 to TRBJ2-1, with D tentatively TRBD1 (6 bases). The CDR3 is 15 residues long. From germline, CDR1 is KGHSH and CDR2 LQKENI. The V and J ends lost 3 bases and 1 base respectively, with 10 bases between them. The CDR3 is CASSPRGKSYNEQFF. The CDR3 DNA sequence: TGTGCCAGCTCACCCAGGGGAAAGTCCTACAATGAGCAGTTCTTC.

The J gene is TRBJ2-1, the V gene TRBV19; 12 bases are shared with TRBD2. The junction had 16 bases not matched to a gene; V was cut back by 7 bases and J by 9 bases. This CDR3 has 17 residues. Germline V lookup: CDR1 LNHDA, CDR2 SQIVND (reference sequence). The CDR3 spells CASNDGFGLAGRSEQFF. The CDR3 bases are TGTGCCAGTAATGACGGATTTGGACTAGCGGGAAGAAGTGAGCAGTTCTTC.

The chain uses TRBV3-1 and TRBJ2-5; D may be TRBD1 or TRBD2 (7 bases each). Trimming shortened V by 2 bases and J by 1 base, and 20 bases separated the two germline ends. The germline V gene encodes CDR1 LGHDT and CDR2 YNNKEL (reference sequence). This CDR3 has 18 residues. CDR3 in DNA: TGTGCCAGCAGCCAAAAGGGGGCGGAAATAGCGGGCCAAGAGACCCAGTACTTC. This gives the protein CASSQKGAEIAGQETQYF.

The CDR3 reads CSARVAGLAGGLEGGELFF. The CDR3, as DNA: TGCAGTGCTAGAGTTGCGGGACTAGCGGGAGGACTCGAGGGCGGGGAGCTGTTTTTT. The chain combines TRBV20-1 with TRBJ2-2; TRBD2 matches at 15 bases. V gave up 1 base and J gave up 7 bases; unmatched junction bases: 13. Per the germline V gene, CDR1 is DFQATT and CDR2 is SNEGSKA (reference sequence). The CDR3 sequence is 19 residues long.

The chain uses TRBV6-2 or TRBV6-3 and TRBJ2-1; no definite D call. This CDR3 spans 13 amino acids. Germline V lookup: CDR1 MNHEY, CDR2 SVGEGT. The V gene lost 4 bases and the J gene lost 6 bases, with 10 bases spanning the gap. The CDR3 nucleotides read TGTGCCAGCAGTTTGATGCTCGTCAATGAGCAGTTCTTC. The encoded protein is CASSLMLVNEQFF.

The V and J genes are TRBV12-3 or TRBV12-4 and TRBJ2-3; perhaps TRBD2 as D (5 bases). The CDR3 covers 15 residues. The V end lost 3 bases, the J end lost 1 base, and 11 bases lay between the germline ends. Here the CDR3 DNA reads TGTGCCAGCAGTTTCGGGCTAGCAGGCACAGATACGCAGTATTTT. Translated, it gives CASSFGLAGTDTQYF.

The chain links TRBV20-1 to TRBJ1-6; no definite D call. Germline CDR1 and CDR2: DFQATT and SNEGSKA (reference sequence). Trimming cost V 6 bases and J 5 bases, with 11 bases left between them. The CDR3 runs to 13 residues. The CDR3 region has the DNA TGCAGTGCGAAGGGCAGCAATAATTCACCCCTCCACTTT. Encoded protein: CSAKGSNNSPLHF.

The table lists this clonotype with a few counts. This chain uses TRBV15 with TRBJ1-1, with 9 bases fitting TRBD1. Trimming took 5 bases from V and 5 from J; bases not matched to a gene: 6. The CDR3 loop spans 14 amino acids. In germline, CDR1 is LNHNV, CDR2 YYDKDF (reference sequence). The CDR3 protein is CATSRDRVGTEAFF. Written as DNA, the CDR3 is TGTGCCACCAGCCGGGACAGGGTTGGGACTGAAGCTTTCTTT.

The chain has TRBV20-1 and TRBJ1-6; D possibly corresponds to TRBD1 (5 bases). This CDR3 spans 13 amino acids. Germline-derived CDR1 and CDR2 are DFQATT and SNEGSKA (reference sequence). V lost 3 bases to trimming and J lost 4 bases, with 7 bases between them. The CDR3 sequence is CSARGLYNSPLHF. The CDR3 region has the DNA TGCAGTGCTAGGGGACTTTATAATTCACCCCTCCACTTT.

V and J are TRBV6-5 and TRBJ1-5; D remains ambiguous. CDR1 and CDR2 from the germline V gene are MNHEY and SVGAGI. CDR3 length equals 11 residues. V was cut by 6 bases and J by 9 bases, with 9 bases left in between. The CDR3 loop is CASRYPGPQHF. For the CDR3, the DNA is TGTGCCAGCAGGTACCCGGGGCCCCAGCATTTT.

The V gene is TRBV25-1, the J gene TRBJ1-2; 7 nucleotides line up with TRBD1. The ends lost 6 bases at V and 4 bases at J; junction bases unmatched: 5. The CDR3 sequence is 13 residues long. From germline, CDR1 is MGHDK and CDR2 SYGVNS. In DNA, the CDR3 is TGTGCCAGCAGCTCGGGACAGAGCTATGGCTACACCTTC. Protein product: CASSSGQSYGYTF.

This sequence joins TRBV11-3 and TRBJ2-1; 8 nucleotides agree with TRBD2. Germline CDR1 reads SGHNT; CDR2 reads YENEEA. V gave up 5 bases and J gave up 9 bases; unmatched junction bases: 6. This CDR3 has 13 residues. The CDR3 region is CASSRGGRGEQFF. The CDR3 DNA is TGTGCCAGCAGCCGCGGGGGGCGGGGTGAGCAGTTCTTC.

The chain couples TRBV27 to TRBJ1-5; the D is unclear. The germline V gene encodes CDR1 MNHEY and CDR2 SMNVEV (reference sequence). V was shortened by 6 bases and J by 5 bases, with 11 bases between the two germline ends. The CDR3 length is 13 residues. This CDR3 reads CASSNWVDQPQHF. For the CDR3, the DNA is TGTGCCAGCAGCAACTGGGTAGATCAGCCCCAGCATTTT.

The chain joins TRBV7-8 to TRBJ1-1; D is unresolved. V shed 2 bases and J shed 7 bases, with 14 bases lying between them. Germline CDR1 reads SGHVS; CDR2 reads FQNEAQ. The CDR3 has 14 amino acids. CDR3 in amino acids: CASSLTTKQVEAFF. CDR3 coding DNA: TGTGCCAGCAGCTTAACCACTAAGCAGGTTGAAGCTTTCTTT.

The chain uses TRBV20-1 and TRBJ2-1, with 7 bases that match TRBD2. Germline trimming cut 6 bases from V and 6 bases from J; bases unmatched to any gene: 11. There are 14 residues in the CDR3. The germline CDR1 and CDR2 sequences are DFQATT and SNEGSKA (reference sequence). The CDR3 DNA follows: TGCAGTGCCCCTCGAGCGGGACGGACCAATGAGCAGTTCTTC. Translation: CSAPRAGRTNEQFF.

The chain is built from TRBV4-1 and TRBJ1-3; tentative D call: TRBD1 (6 bases). V lost 2 bases and J lost 2, with 10 bases in between. The CDR3 is 15 amino acids. From germline, CDR1 is MGHRA and CDR2 YSYEKL. The DNA of the CDR3 is TGCGCCAGCAGCCAAACAGGGATTACTGGAAACACCATATATTTT. This translates into CASSQTGITGNTIYF.

The V and J genes are TRBV6-2 or TRBV6-3 and TRBJ1-5; 7 bases line up with TRBD1. CDR3 size: 15 residues. The ends lost 6 bases at V and 2 bases at J; junction bases unmatched: 7. Germline assignment: CDR1 MNHEY and CDR2 SVGEGT. The CDR3 reads CASRTTGYGNQPQHF. CDR3 nucleotides: TGTGCCAGCAGAACGACAGGGTATGGCAATCAGCCCCAGCATTTT.

The genes are TRBV29-1 and TRBJ2-1, with D uncertain. The CDR3 has 14 amino acids. Trimming removed 4 bases at V and 0 bases at J, with 10 bases between. Per germline, CDR1 SQVTM and CDR2 ANQGSEA. The CDR3 here is CSVVSASSYNEQFF. CDR3 coding DNA: TGCAGCGTTGTGAGCGCCAGCTCCTACAATGAGCAGTTCTTC.

The rearrangement links TRBV15 to TRBJ2-1; D may be TRBD2 (5 bases). Germline CDR1 LNHNV, CDR2 YYDKDF (reference sequence). Trimming removed 0 bases at V and 3 bases at J, with 9 bases between. This CDR3 has 15 amino acids. Here the CDR3 DNA reads TGTGCCACCAGCAGAGATCGGGCGGGCTACAATGAGCAGTTCTTC. It yields the protein CATSRDRAGYNEQFF.